This T cell receptor (beta chain) is from a study of blood T cell repertoires in COVID-19. The wider study: The origin of the acute and convalescent COVID-19 samples was the United States, Italy and Spain. T cells, B-cell-depleted T cells, or PBMCs provided the cDNA or gDNA that served as material.

V lost 1 base to trimming and J lost 4 bases, with 8 bases between them. Germline CDR1 and CDR2: SGHDT and YYEEEE. This CDR3 is built from 13 residues. Study processing details: Amplification of reference gene primers was used by the study to estimate nucleated cell counts. Profiled with immunoSEQ multiplex PCR; TCRdb holds only in-frame clones, not every one. V and J calls and clone size come straight from that table; D and trimming were deduced from the DNA. The sample has 75,000 to 95,000 clones; 75% to 85% are singletons. Sequencing input: peripheral blood. The chain joins TRBV5-6 to TRBJ1-2; D gene uncertain. This sequence was found in a man aged 60 to 75 with acute or convalescent COVID-19. The CDR3 DNA is TGTGCCAGCAGCTTGCCAAGTAGCTATGGCTACACCTTC. Its translation: CASSLPSSYGYTF.